This T cell receptor beta chain was sequenced during a study of identical twins. The cDNA had a unique molecular identifier and a template-switch universal primer site. TCRdb reprocessed the 5' RACE reads with MiXCR, giving one entry per CDR3 protein. The sample carries 570,000 or so distinct CDR3 sequences, around 9.6% recorded once. The CDR3 is made up of 12 amino acids. Germline loops: CDR1 SGHTA, CDR2 FQGNSA. Trimming left V 4 bases short and J 7 bases short, with 11 bases between. With no exceptions, donors were healthy Caucasians. A few counts support this clonotype. Its antigen is undetermined. Findings of the study overall: Possibly, invariant MAIT and iNKT cells partly confounded zero-insertion analyses.

The same data also went into a second study, on yellow fever vaccine responses in identical twins. From that second work: On the reported evidence, twins' vaccine T cell responses seemed partly convergent and partly personalized.

The chain recombines TRBV7-2 with TRBJ2-7, with D uncertain. The clonotype comes from a woman younger than 35 in good health. Input material: PBMCs. CDR3 in DNA: TGTGCCAGCAGCTCCCCCCTAGGAGAGCAGTACTTC. This codes for CASSSPLGEQYF.